These T cell receptor beta chains were read from a single sample in a study of Ad26.COV2.S vaccination and SARS-CoV-2 variants. Profiling relied on immunoSEQ multiplex PCR, and the TCRdb table lists in-frame clones only, not all of them. Of about 350,000 clones listed, 70% to 90% are singletons. The source material was peripheral blood, sampled in a trial of Ad26.COV2.S vaccine versus placebo. These receptors were collected from a person aged 18-60 years who received the Ad26.COV2.S COVID-19 vaccine or a placebo. Each CDR3 is given with its conserved first and last residue. A D gene is named only where the DNA matches it firmly. Only part of the rows carry a size: once, few, many, or a class if the clone is expanded.

V	D	J	size	DNA	CDR3
TRBV5-1	TRBD2	TRBJ2-5	once	TGCGCCAGCCGCGTAACTAGCGGGGGCCCCTTAGCAGAAGAGACCCAGTACTTC	CASRVTSGGPLAEETQYF
TRBV19	TRBD2	TRBJ2-3	.	TGTGCCAGTAGTTTCCAGCGGGAGTCCTTCACAGATACGCAGTATTTT	CASSFQRESFTDTQYF
TRBV19	.	TRBJ1-1	.	TGTGCCAGTAGTCCTCGGACCACCTGGGGCGGTGAAGCTTTCTTT	CASSPRTTWGGEAFF
TRBV15	TRBD2	TRBJ2-7	.	TGTGCCACCAGCAGAGGCCAACCCCGGACTAGCGGGAGTAGGGCCTACGAGCAGTACTTC	CATSRGQPRTSGSRAYEQYF
TRBV27	.	TRBJ2-5	.	TGTGCCAGCAGCTATAGCAGGACCGGGATGAGGGAGACCCAGTACTTC	CASSYSRTGMRETQYF
TRBV5-8	.	TRBJ1-5	.	TGTGCCAGCAGCTTGCGGGGGATTAGCAATCAGCCCCAGCATTTT	CASSLRGISNQPQHF
TRBV28	.	TRBJ2-5	.	TGTGCCAGCAGTTCCGGACAGCAAGAGACCCAGTACTTC	CASSSGQQETQYF
TRBV7-9	.	TRBJ2-2	.	TGTGCCAGCAGCTTATGGGGGGGCAACACCGGGGAGCTGTTTTTT	CASSLWGGNTGELFF
TRBV5-6	TRBD2	TRBJ2-1	.	TGTGCCAGCAGCCCGGGACTAGCGGCCAATGAGCAGTTCTTC	CASSPGLAANEQFF
TRBV5-8	.	TRBJ2-2	.	TGTGCCAGCAGCTTGGGGACCTATTCTACCGGGGAGCTGTTTTTT	CASSLGTYSTGELFF
TRBV7-6	.	TRBJ1-2	.	TGTGCCAGCAGCTTAACCGAGCGGGGGCCAATGACTGGTGGCTACACCTTC	CASSLTERGPMTGGYTF
TRBV10-1	.	TRBJ2-2	few	TGCGCCAGCAGTCAGGGCACCGGGGAGCTGTTTTTT	CASSQGTGELFF
TRBV2	.	TRBJ2-5	.	TGTGCCAGCAGGCTCCAGACTACCCCGGAAGAGACCCAGTACTTC	CASRLQTTPEETQYF
TRBV5-1	.	TRBJ1-1	.	TGCGCCAGCGGCCAGCCAGGGGTGAACACTGAAGCTTTCTTT	CASGQPGVNTEAFF
TRBV6-1	.	TRBJ2-5	.	TGTGCCAGCAGTGAAGTCTTAGTGGCGGGGTACCAAGAGACCCAGTACTTC	CASSEVLVAGYQETQYF
TRBV5-1	.	TRBJ1-2	.	TGCGCCAGCAGCTTGGATGCTAACTATGGCTACACCTTC	CASSLDANYGYTF
TRBV11-3	TRBD2	TRBJ2-1	.	TGTGCCAGCAGCTCCGGGACTAGCGAACACAATGAGCAGTTCTTC	CASSSGTSEHNEQFF
TRBV30	TRBD1	TRBJ1-1	.	TGTGCCTGGAGCCCGGGACAGCTGAACACTGAAGCTTTCTTT	CAWSPGQLNTEAFF
TRBV7-2	.	TRBJ1-2	.	TGTGCCAGCAGTCATGCGGCGACGGGTGGCTACACCTTC	CASSHAATGGYTF